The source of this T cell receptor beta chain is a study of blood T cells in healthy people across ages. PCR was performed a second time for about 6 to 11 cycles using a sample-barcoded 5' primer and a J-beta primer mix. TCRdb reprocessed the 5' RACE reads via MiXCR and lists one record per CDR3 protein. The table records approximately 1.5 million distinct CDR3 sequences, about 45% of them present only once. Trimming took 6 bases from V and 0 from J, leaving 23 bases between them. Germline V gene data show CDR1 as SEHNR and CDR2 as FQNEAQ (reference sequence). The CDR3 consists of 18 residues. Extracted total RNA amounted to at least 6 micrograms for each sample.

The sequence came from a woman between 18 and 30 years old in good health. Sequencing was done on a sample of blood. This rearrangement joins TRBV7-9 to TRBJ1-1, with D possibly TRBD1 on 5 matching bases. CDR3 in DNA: TGTGCCAGCAGTCCGCCTTCGTTCGGGGCTAGGTTGAACACTGAAGCTTTCTTT. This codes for CASSPPSFGARLNTEAFF.